This is a list of T cell receptor beta chains from one sample in a study of T-cell memory formation after mild COVID-19. TCRdb itself ran the 5' RACE reads through MiXCR, one entry per CDR3 protein. Here the sample spans just under 350,000 distinct CDR3 sequences, 13% being singletons. Sequenced input: PBMCs or a T cell subset sorted from them (not recorded which). The receptors originated from a man between 18 and 35 years old who had mild COVID-19 (a few samples of this study predate the infection). Cell type and time point are not known. Both conserved end residues are part of each CDR3. D genes are given only for firm matches. Clone size is stated in some rows and not others, as once, few, many or a class when expanded.

V,size,J,D,CDR3,DNA
TRBV7-2,-,TRBJ2-3,TRBD2,CASRSDPPSGGTDTQYF,TGTGCCAGCAGATCCGACCCCCCTAGCGGGGGGACAGATACGCAGTATTTT
TRBV5-1,-,TRBJ2-5,-,CASSDLTAVETQYF,TGCGCCAGCAGCGATTTAACGGCTGTGGAGACCCAGTACTTC
TRBV7-9,-,TRBJ1-4,-,CASRGHRQVNEKLFF,TGTGCCAGCAGGGGCCATCGGCAGGTTAATGAAAAACTGTTTTTT
TRBV27,-,TRBJ2-1,-,CASSGNYLSQFF,TGTGCCAGCAGTGGCAACTACCTATCGCAGTTCTTC
TRBV4-2,few,TRBJ2-7,-,CASSQGQDYEQYF,TGTGCCAGCAGCCAAGGACAGGACTACGAGCAGTACTTC
TRBV7-9,few,TRBJ2-5,-,CASSQYRSQETQYF,TGTGCCAGCAGCCAATACAGGTCCCAAGAGACCCAGTACTTC
TRBV7-7,few,TRBJ2-5,-,CASSSGSPGTETQYF,TGTGCTAGCAGCTCCGGAAGCCCAGGGACGGAGACCCAGTACTTC
TRBV29-1,-,TRBJ2-3,TRBD1,CSVVTGGSADTQYF,TGCAGCGTGGTAACAGGGGGCTCCGCAGATACGCAGTATTTT
TRBV4-3,-,TRBJ2-5,-,CASSQEAGAGWTQYF,TGCGCCAGCAGCCAAGAGGCGGGGGCCGGGTGGACCCAGTACTTC
TRBV12-3/TRBV12-4,few,TRBJ2-1,-,CASRGGYEQFF,TGTGCCAGCCGAGGGGGTTATGAGCAGTTCTTC
TRBV12-3/TRBV12-4,few,TRBJ1-3,-,CASSSAVSGNTIYF,TGTGCCAGCTCCTCGGCGGTCTCTGGAAACACCATATATTTT
TRBV4-1,-,TRBJ2-6,TRBD1,CASSHLTGRGQAGANVLTF,TGCGCCAGCAGCCACCTAACTGGCAGGGGGCAGGCTGGGGCCAACGTCCTGACTTTC
TRBV12-3/TRBV12-4,many,TRBJ2-3,-,CASSPPGGNTQYF,TGTGCCAGCAGTCCCCCCGGTGGTAATACGCAGTATTTT
TRBV4-2,few,TRBJ2-2,-,CASSQTRGSTPGELFF,TGTGCCAGCAGCCAAACGAGAGGGTCCACCCCCGGGGAGCTGTTTTTT
TRBV19,few,TRBJ2-1,TRBD1,CASSTTGTDFNEQFF,TGTGCCAGTAGTACGACCGGGACAGACTTTAATGAGCAGTTCTTC
TRBV4-2,-,TRBJ2-3,-,CASSQGDATDTQYF,TGTGCCAGCAGCCAAGGGGACGCCACAGATACGCAGTATTTT
TRBV7-2,few,TRBJ1-5,-,CASSPVDGRRNQPQHF,TGTGCCAGCAGCCCCGTCGACGGACGTCGCAATCAGCCCCAGCATTTT
TRBV11-2,-,TRBJ2-1,-,CASSSNEAETNEQFF,TGTGCCAGCAGCTCGAACGAGGCCGAAACTAATGAGCAGTTCTTC
TRBV12-3/TRBV12-4,-,TRBJ2-7,-,CASGRLPYEQYF,TGTGCCAGCGGGAGACTGCCCTACGAGCAGTACTTC
TRBV7-2,-,TRBJ2-5,TRBD2,CASSPGLAVRDQETQYF,TGTGCCAGCAGCCCAGGACTAGCGGTGAGAGACCAAGAGACCCAGTACTTC
TRBV4-1,-,TRBJ1-5,-,CASSQGRGYSNQPQHF,TGCGCCAGCAGCCAAGGGCGGGGTTATAGCAATCAGCCCCAGCATTTT
TRBV29-1,-,TRBJ2-7,-,CSVRDPYEQYF,TGCAGCGTCCGGGACCCCTACGAGCAGTACTTC
TRBV12-3/TRBV12-4,few,TRBJ1-2,-,CASSLQVDGYTF,TGTGCCAGCAGTTTGCAGGTGGATGGCTACACCTTC
TRBV9,few,TRBJ1-1,-,CASSVDRVNTEAFF,TGTGCCAGCAGCGTAGACAGGGTGAACACTGAAGCTTTCTTT
TRBV5-1,many,TRBJ1-5,-,CASSLDSPNQPQHF,TGCGCCAGCAGCTTGGACAGCCCAAATCAGCCCCAGCATTTT